One sample yielded the 2 T cell receptor beta chains listed below, sequenced in a study of cytomegalovirus exposure and HLA in healthy donors. Vbeta (60) and Jbeta (13) primers were used in the PCR. Sequencing used immunoSEQ multiplex PCR; TCRdb keeps in-frame clones, though not all of them. The table includes roughly 160,000 clones, approximately 70% detected once. The sample comprised PBMCs. The origin of the receptors is a woman younger than 30 in good health and CMV-seropositive.

This chain joins TRBV2 and TRBJ2-1; 10 bases map to TRBD2. Germline V CDR1 and CDR2: SNHLY, FYNNEI. The CDR3 spans 15 residues. V lost 2 bases, J lost 5 bases, and 3 bases stayed unmatched. The CDR3 here is CASSEQRGGHNEQFF. The CDR3, as DNA: TGTGCCAGCAGTGAACAGCGGGGGGGTCACAATGAGCAGTTCTTC.

This clone came up once. The chain combines TRBV30 with TRBJ2-7; no clear D. V gave up 8 bases and J gave up 4 bases, with 15 bases separating them. CDR1 and CDR2 (germline): GTSNPN, SVGIG (reference sequence). CDR3 length: 12 residues. For the CDR3, the DNA is TGTGCCGTACGGCCAGAAGCGTACGAGCAGTACTTC. Encoded protein: CAVRPEAYEQYF.